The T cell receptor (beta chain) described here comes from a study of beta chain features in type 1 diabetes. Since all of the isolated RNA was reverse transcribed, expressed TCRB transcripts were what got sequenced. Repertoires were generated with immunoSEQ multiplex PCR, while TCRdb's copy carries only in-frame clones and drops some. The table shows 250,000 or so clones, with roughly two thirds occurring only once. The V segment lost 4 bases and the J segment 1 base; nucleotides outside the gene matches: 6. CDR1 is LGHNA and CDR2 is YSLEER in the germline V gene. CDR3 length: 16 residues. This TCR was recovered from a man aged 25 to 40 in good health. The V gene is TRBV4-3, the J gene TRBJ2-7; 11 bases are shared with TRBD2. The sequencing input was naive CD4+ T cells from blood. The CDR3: CASSRTGTSGSYEQYF. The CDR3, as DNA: TGCGCCAGCAGCCGAACCGGGACTAGCGGTTCCTACGAGCAGTACTTC.